One and the same sample provided the 14 T cell receptor beta chains below, sequenced in a study of T cell changes during pregnancy in multiple sclerosis. Assay used: immunoSEQ multiplex PCR; TCRdb lists only in-frame clones, some missing. This sample has 90,000 or so clones, with around 94% found just once. Sequenced here: peripheral blood, sampled after pregnancy. The receptors were sampled from a female donor in good health, enrolled as a control in a pregnancy study.

This chain links TRBV5-5 with TRBJ1-5; 9 bases align to TRBD1. The J segment lost 2 bases and the V segment lost 2 bases, leaving 5 bases of the junction unmatched. Germline V gene data show CDR1 as SGHKS and CDR2 as YYEKEE (reference sequence). The length of the CDR3 is 16 residues. CDR3 bases: TGTGCCAGCAGCTTACAGGGGGCGTCGGGCAATCAGCCCCAGCATTTT. The encoded protein is CASSLQGASGNQPQHF.

V and J are TRBV7-8 and TRBJ1-5; 7 bases map to TRBD1. V shed 4 bases and J 2 bases; nucleotides not matched to a gene: 8. CDR1 and CDR2 from the germline V gene are SGHVS and FQNEAQ. The CDR3 extends over 16 amino acids. The CDR3 loop is CASSYRGGGGNQPQHF. The CDR3 nucleotides are TGTGCCAGCAGCTACAGGGGCGGCGGAGGCAATCAGCCCCAGCATTTT.

The V gene is TRBV6-1, the J gene TRBJ1-1; D might be TRBD1 (5 bases). The V end lost 4 bases, the J end lost 0 bases, and 9 bases lay between the germline ends. This CDR3 has 14 residues. CDR1 is MNHNS and CDR2 is SASEGT in the germline V gene. The CDR3 sequence is CASSGQPVNTEAFF. The CDR3 coding sequence is TGTGCCAGCAGTGGACAGCCCGTGAACACTGAAGCTTTCTTT.

In its sample, this clone was seen a few times. The V and J genes are TRBV10-3 and TRBJ2-7, with D tentatively TRBD2 (5 bases). The germline CDR1 and CDR2 sequences are ENHRY and SYGVKD. V dropped 8 bases and J dropped 4 bases, with 12 bases sitting between them. The CDR3 sequence is 12 residues long. The CDR3 spells CAIRTEDYEQYF. The CDR3 nucleotides read TGTGCCATCCGCACGGAGGATTACGAGCAGTACTTC.

V is TRBV29-1 and J is TRBJ2-1, with 10 bases identical to TRBD2. Trimming removed 1 base from V and 7 bases from J; junction bases left unmatched: 10. The germline CDR1 and CDR2 sequences are SQVTM and ANQGSEA. This CDR3 spans 16 amino acids. The CDR3 DNA is TGCAGCGTTGAAGGTTCTGGGACTAGCGCATGGAATGAGCAGTTCTTC. Translated, it gives CSVEGSGTSAWNEQFF.

The chain is built from TRBV7-9 and TRBJ1-4; 7 bases agree with TRBD1. V shed 5 bases and J 10 bases; nucleotides not matched to a gene: 10. The CDR3 is made up of 14 amino acids. Germline V gives CDR1 SEHNR, CDR2 FQNEAQ (reference sequence). CDR3 loop: CASSLRQGDGKLFF. As DNA, the CDR3 is TGTGCCAGCAGCCTACGACAGGGAGACGGAAAACTGTTTTTT.

CDR3 protein: CASSAPGQGVTNTEAFF. The CDR3 DNA is TGTGCCAGCAGTGCCCCGGGACAGGGGGTTACGAACACTGAAGCTTTCTTT. The genes are TRBV27 and TRBJ1-1, with 11 bases lining up with TRBD1. Germline V gene lookup returns CDR1 MNHEY and CDR2 SMNVEV (reference sequence). The V and J ends lost 5 bases and 1 base, in that order; junction bases with no gene match: 9. This CDR3 contains 17 residues.

This rearrangement joins TRBV9 to TRBJ2-2, with D maybe TRBD1 (6 bases). CDR3 length equals 15 residues. Trimming took off 0 bases at V and 5 bases at J, with 11 bases between the two ends. Germline loops: CDR1 SGDLS, CDR2 YYNGEE. The CDR3 loop is CASSVGHRDTGELFF. The CDR3 DNA reads as TGTGCCAGCAGCGTAGGGCACAGGGATACCGGGGAGCTGTTTTTT.

The CDR3 loop reads CASSQGQGARTEAFF. CDR3 nucleotide sequence: TGCGCCAGCAGCCAGGGACAGGGGGCGCGGACTGAAGCTTTCTTT. This chain joins TRBV5-1 and TRBJ1-1; 12 bases agree with TRBD1. V was clipped by 4 bases and J by 5 bases; unmatched bases: 6. Germline V gene lookup returns CDR1 SGHRS and CDR2 YFSETQ. The CDR3 length is 15 residues.

The chain combines TRBV4-1 with TRBJ2-5, with D perhaps matching TRBD2 (5 bases). The V and J ends lost 4 bases and 5 bases respectively, with 11 bases between them. Germline CDR1 MGHRA, CDR2 YSYEKL. The CDR3 loop spans 13 amino acids. The CDR3 protein is CASSRPRGETQYF. For the CDR3, the DNA is TGCGCCAGCAGCCGCCCCCGAGGGGAGACCCAGTACTTC.

V is TRBV18 and J is TRBJ1-1; 7 bases are a match to TRBD1. V lost 6 bases, J lost 7 bases, and 5 bases stayed unmatched. Germline V gene lookup returns CDR1 KGHSH and CDR2 LQKENI. This CDR3 spans 12 amino acids. This chain's CDR3 is CASSANRGEAFF. The CDR3 DNA reads as TGTGCCAGCTCGGCCAACAGGGGTGAAGCTTTCTTT.

The chain employs TRBV28 and TRBJ2-1; 8 bases agree with TRBD2. Germline loops: CDR1 MDHEN, CDR2 SYDVKM. The CDR3 loop spans 14 amino acids. With V trimmed by 9 bases and J by 7 bases, 11 bases remained unmatched. Here the CDR3 reads CARIPGTRKNEQFF. The CDR3 DNA is TGTGCCAGAATTCCCGGGACTAGAAAGAATGAGCAGTTCTTC.

CDR3 DNA sequence: TGCAGCGGCGGCATCAACTATGGCTACACCTTC. As protein: CSGGINYGYTF. The chain recombines TRBV20-1 with TRBJ1-2; D is ambiguous. The CDR3 totals 11 residues. In germline, CDR1 is DFQATT, CDR2 SNEGSKA (reference sequence).

The chain combines TRBV19 with TRBJ2-7; 10 bases map to TRBD1. Unmatched junction bases numbered 8, after V lost 6 bases and J lost 3 bases. The CDR3 consists of 15 residues. Germline values: CDR1 LNHDA, CDR2 SQIVND (reference sequence). CDR3 nucleotides: TGTGCCAGTAGCCTGACAGGGGGCAAAGTCTACGAGCAGTACTTC. It is translated as CASSLTGGKVYEQYF. The whole variable domain, remainder taken from reference TRBV19 and TRBJ2-7, is DGGITQSPKYLFRKEGQNVTLSCEQNLNHDAMYWYRQDPGQGLRLIYYSQIVNDFQKGDIAEGYSVSREKKESFPLTVTSAQKNPTAFYLCASSLTGGKVYEQYFGPGTRLTVT.